This record concerns one TCR beta chain sequence. This clone was seen just once. Its antigen is currently not known. Per-nucleotide qualities are absent, and no much larger clonotype sits a single base away. In total, approximately 690 healthy bone marrow donors made up the cohort. All cohort members were sampled while nominally healthy, although unrecorded immune exposures were likely present. The donor was CMV seropositive and belonged to the group of 250 to 300 seropositive cohort members. A peripheral blood sample was provided by each donor, and peripheral blood mononuclear cells were used for TCR beta sequencing. Genomic DNA extraction from the blood cell samples was performed with the Qiagen DNeasy Blood Extraction Kit. These data come from a study of cytomegalovirus exposure and HLA in healthy donors (dated by TCRdb to about 2017). Describing the broader study: In an earlier analysis of under 750 of the donors, less than 350 Gb of sequence data and 90 million to 130 million unique TCR beta sequences from about 180 million T cells were reported. An early release covering roughly 640 HLA-typed donors comprised approximately 300 gigabases of sequencing data and tens of millions of unique TCR sequences. Of the roughly 400 genotyped donors, 81% were placed in the genetic ancestry cluster associated with self-reported Caucasian donors. The study aimed to test whether cataloging public T cell receptors could reveal signatures of past pathogen exposure. Using immunosequencing, the study profiled T cell repertoires from around 680 subjects and related those repertoires to cytomegalovirus serostatus. Besides the first cohort of around 700 subjects, a separate validation cohort made up of over a hundred different subjects was used. The study combined high-throughput TCR immunosequencing, statistical association of individual TCRs with disease status, and machine learning to predict cytomegalovirus infection status. To study patterns of TCR occurrence, a later analysis re-analyzed previously published TCR beta repertoires from 666 donors and added high-resolution HLA genotyping. Rather than using new phenotypic data, the later analysis identified candidate immune exposures from TCR beta sequences and from how often those sequences occurred across donors. In an earlier analysis of over 550 of the donors, high-throughput TCR beta sequencing was used to judge whether each TCR beta V gene segment behaved as functional or pseudogenic. Donor age, sex, ethnicity and CMV serostatus were compiled together with the repertoire data. A later genetic analysis used genome-wide SNP genotypes for 398 of the 666 donors, treating that subset as a discovery cohort. All discovery cohort repertoires had been generated using a single sequencing platform. Class I and class II HLA loci were covered by the typing at four-digit resolution. Typing coverage differed by locus: A, B, C, DRB1 and DQB1 were typed in roughly 629-630 donors, DQA1 in 500 to 550, DPA1 in 600 to 610, and DPB1 in just under 490. Because of strong linkage in the cohort, a handful of DR-DQ haplotypes were treated as single units for association and clustering. Across approximately 400 genotyped donors of the cohort, an average of approximately 220,000 unique TCR beta nucleotide sequences per donor were sequenced, and 15% to 20% of those sequences were non-productive.

General study outcomes and caveats: In a later genetic analysis, a missense DCLRE1C variant was associated with V-gene and J-gene trimming of TCR beta chains, and the association was replicated in an independent cohort. Because some donors lacked HLA typing at each locus, the association tests relied only on the typed subset. Correlated functional status among segregating V segments might be attributable to linkage disequilibrium, but an unknown experimental factor could not be ruled out. Only TCR beta chains were sequenced in this cohort, and the absence of alpha or paired-chain data limited detectable features. The earlier analysis of 587 of the donors excluded fewer than 20 rarely observed V segments, including chromosome 9 orphons, because counts were too low. Compared with equally common non-associated chains, HLA-associated TCR beta chains in a later analysis were more clonally expanded and had lower generation probabilities. A few of the identified cytomegalovirus-associated TCR beta chains were confirmed in vitro to be specific for cytomegalovirus antigens. In an earlier analysis of 587 of the donors, most TCR beta V segments appeared in productive rearrangements about 87% or about 30% of the time, broadly matching IMGT annotations. A further reported finding was that TCR beta sequences accurately predicted the HLA-A and HLA-B alleles for most subjects in the first cohort. The authors suggested that the approach could potentially be generalized to other disease states and immunological phenotypes. In a later analysis, TCR association rates were found to vary across HLA loci, with the most associated TCRs seen for DRB1 alleles and the fewest for HLA-C alleles. While some public TCRs were present in many individuals, most TCR sequences turned up only very rarely across donors. Immune exposure information for the cohort was limited to CMV serostatus. Most CMV-associated TCR beta chains appeared to be HLA-restricted in a later analysis, and the HLA associations seemed to be driven largely by CMV exposure. In the study, 150 to 200 TCR beta chains were listed as associated with cytomegalovirus. The sequencing pipeline was judged likely to have produced a cluster of highly shared sequence variants as a technical artifact. Sequencing depth was assumed to be roughly uniform across donors in the presence/absence analyses, though that assumption may not hold. A later genetic analysis reported fewer N-insertions in productive TCRs among donors in an Asian-associated ancestry cluster than the approximately 670-donor mean. The classifier was reported to diagnose cytomegalovirus status with high specificity and sensitivity in both the original cohort and the validation cohort. A later analysis associated approximately 17,000 TCR beta sequences with specific HLA alleles at a false discovery rate of 0.05. When HLA alleles, especially DR and DQ, strongly co-occurred, TCR associations were difficult to assign to individual alleles. In a later analysis, several top co-occurrence clusters were reported to appear linked to parvovirus B19, influenza, CMV and Epstein-Barr virus.

The library was made by the immunoSEQ multiplex PCR assay. For the multiplex PCR, a mixture combining 60 forward primers for TCR Vbeta segments and 13 reverse primers for TCR Jbeta segments was used. The CDR3 region of rearranged TCR beta genes was amplified from genomic DNA with a multiplex PCR assay. On the Illumina HiSeq System, the amplified TCR beta libraries were sequenced as 87-base-pair reads. The source study handled its data this way. A later analysis tallied around 80 million unique TCR beta chains across the roughly 610 repertoires, and roughly 11 million of those chains were shared by two or more donors. Raw reads were error-corrected and collapsed into unique sequences by a nearest-neighbor algorithm in which closely related sequences were merged to remove PCR and sequencing errors. To assign V, D and J gene segments, CDR3 sequences were aligned to IMGT reference sequences. For a sequence to be retained, a match of at least six nucleotides was required to both a V gene segment and a J gene segment. Rearrangements were classified as productive when the CDR3 lacked stop codons and remained in frame with V and J, and all other rearrangements were classified as non-productive. Following IMGT convention, CDR3 was defined as the stretch from the second conserved V-encoded cysteine to the conserved J-encoded phenylalanine. In an earlier analysis of roughly 610 of the donors, sequences lacking an unambiguous match to a single V gene segment were excluded. An earlier analysis of several hundred of the donors called V segments functional above 56.7% productive rearrangements and segregating when the between-donor standard deviation exceeded 5%. A statistical classification framework was built for diagnosing cytomegalovirus status from the catalog of TCR beta chain sequences. In a later analysis, TCR nucleotide sequences were compared against IMGT/GENE-DB human TR gene sequences so that V and J genes could be assigned. In a later analysis, CDR3 sequences and most-parsimonious VDJ recombination scenarios were assigned using the TCRdist pipeline. In a later analysis, each TCR beta chain was defined by its CDR3 amino acid sequence together with its V-gene family, and reads lacking a unique V-gene family were excluded. As a way to deal with suspected cross-contamination and a sequencing artifact, a later analysis dropped over 550 nucleotide sequences that were highly shared and had low generation probability. For each public chain, a later analysis derived a clonal expansion index from normalized ranks of inferred template counts within each repertoire. Generation probabilities in a later analysis came from a VDJ recombination model fitted to out-of-frame rearrangements, and those results were checked against IGoR. Hypergeometric tests were used in a later analysis to score TCR-TCR, TCR-HLA and TCR-CMV co-occurrence, with a repertoire-size bias correction applied to the TCR pairs. False discovery rates were estimated in a later analysis by permuting HLA or CMV assignments 20 times. In a later analysis, co-occurring TCRs were grouped using DBSCAN, with TCRdist sequence similarity added in when clustering inside HLA-allele-positive subsets. Repertoires with fewer than 30,000 or more than 120,000 public chains, plus five repertoires with anomalous nucleotide sharing, were excluded from co-occurrence clustering. This is the immuneACCESS table as TCRdb keeps it, with only in-frame sequences that have V and J called. A part of the clones is gone; compared with another copy, unresolved V genes explain less than half, and the rest is unexplained. V and J calls and clone size are given by that table; D and trimming were obtained from the DNA. Here the sample has under 200,000 clones; roughly 79% occur a single time. The ten largest clonotypes hold approximately 2.2% of the sample.

The receptor was derived from a woman under 40 in good health and CMV-seropositive. Sequences were obtained from PBMCs.

The CDR3 amino acid sequence is: CSVELPLRGAESSYEQYF. The DNA reads TGCAGCGTTGAGCTTCCCCTCCGGGGGGCGGAGAGCTCCTACGAGCAGTACTTC. Here the chain combines TRBV29-1 and TRBJ2-7; TRBD2 is a possible D gene, resting on 7 matching bases. CDR1 and CDR2 are drawn from the germline V gene: SQVTM, ANQGSEA. At the junction V is shortened by 3 bases and J by 0 bases, with 24 bases in between. Reading from cysteine to phenylalanine, the CDR3 counts 18 amino acids. The read is trimmed to its CDR3 DNA, 54 bases read in frame from base 1.